Each of the 12 T cell receptor beta chains below was sequenced from the same sample in a study of OX40 agonist ivuxolimab in advanced cancers. Only in-frame clones appear in the TCRdb table, and some are missing; sequencing was by immunoSEQ multiplex PCR. The sample contains some 45,000 clones, over 65% of which appear only once. The sequencing used CD4+ or CD8+ T cells sorted from blood, collected in a trial of the OX40 agonist ivuxolimab. These receptors all stem from an adult with an advanced solid tumor such as melanoma, head and neck, liver or kidney cancer.

Only a few counts were recorded for this clone. The chain links TRBV6-4 to TRBJ2-6, with TRBD1 identical over 7 bases. The junction had 4 bases not matched to a gene; V was cut back by 5 bases and J by 3 bases. The CDR3 length is 15 residues. Germline CDR1 MRHNA, CDR2 SNTAGT. CDR3 coding DNA: TGTGCCAGCAGTCAGACAGGGAGTGGGGCCAACGTCCTGACTTTC. This translates into CASSQTGSGANVLTF.

This clone was counted between two and nine times. This sequence joins TRBV30 and TRBJ1-4; D is unclear. Germline-derived CDR1 and CDR2 are GTSNPN and SVGIG (reference sequence). CDR3 length: 11 amino acids. The ends were cut back, 5 bases at V and 7 bases at J, with 8 bases in the middle. The CDR3 bases are TGTGCCTGGTCACGGGCTGAAAAACTGTTTTTT. Translated: CAWSRAEKLFF.

V gene TRBV16 combines with J gene TRBJ1-5; D not resolved. Germline V gives CDR1 KGHSY, CDR2 FQNENV. The CDR3 consists of 14 residues. Trimming cost V 4 bases and J 5 bases, with 12 bases left between them. CDR3 loop: CASSPQNGDQPQHF. The CDR3 bases are TGTGCCAGCAGCCCCCAAAATGGGGATCAGCCCCAGCATTTT.

The chain links TRBV20-1 to TRBJ2-3; D is uncertain. Trimming shortened V by 3 bases and J by 2 bases, and 3 bases separated the two germline ends. Germline CDR1 is DFQATT and CDR2 is SNEGSKA (reference sequence). The CDR3 is made up of 11 amino acids. The CDR3 sequence: CSARPTDTQYF. DNA of the CDR3: TGCAGTGCTAGGCCCACAGATACGCAGTATTTT.

CDR3 sequence: CASSYSGQGVDIQYF. CDR3 bases: TGTGCCAGCAGTTATTCGGGACAGGGGGTTGACATTCAGTACTTC. The V and J genes are TRBV6-5 and TRBJ2-4, with TRBD1 matching over 11 bases. Germline CDR1 is MNHEY and CDR2 is SVGAGI. The trim removed 3 bases at V and 8 bases at J, leaving 6 bases unmatched. CDR3 size: 15 residues.

The V gene is TRBV6-6, the J gene TRBJ2-7; the D gene could be TRBD1 or TRBD2 (5 bases each). The CDR3 consists of 13 residues. V dropped 8 bases and J dropped 4 bases, with 15 bases sitting between them. Germline CDR1 is MNHNY and CDR2 is SVGAGI (reference sequence). The CDR3 spells CASSNEGNYEQYF. CDR3 nucleotide sequence: TGTGCCAGCTCCAACGAGGGGAATTACGAGCAGTACTTC.

The chain combines TRBV5-8 with TRBJ1-2; no clear D. CDR1 and CDR2 from the germline V gene are SGHTS and YDEGEE. Trimming took 0 bases from V and 8 from J, leaving 11 bases between them. The CDR3 length is 13 residues. The CDR3 reads CASSLGRTEGYTF. The CDR3 DNA is TGTGCCAGCAGCTTGGGCCGAACGGAAGGCTACACCTTC.

The sample holds a few counts of this clone. V usage is TRBV30 and J usage is TRBJ2-7; 11 nucleotides align to TRBD2. J lost 7 bases, V lost 1 base, and 3 bases had no gene match. Germline V lookup: CDR1 GTSNPN, CDR2 SVGIG (reference sequence). The CDR3 totals 13 residues. The CDR3 DNA sequence: TGTGCCTGGAGTGGACTAGCGGGAACTGAGCAGTACTTC. It translates to CAWSGLAGTEQYF.

The genes are TRBV19 and TRBJ2-2, with D possibly called TRBD1 or TRBD2 (5 bases each). Per germline, CDR1 LNHDA and CDR2 SQIVND (reference sequence). V was trimmed by 6 bases and J by 2 bases, leaving 16 bases between them. CDR3 length: 16 residues. CDR3 coding DNA: TGTGCCAGTAGGATTGGGGGTTTGACAAACACCGGGGAGCTGTTTTTT. It translates to CASRIGGLTNTGELFF.

The chain carries TRBV12-5 and TRBJ2-2; 16 positions agree with TRBD2. The CDR3 runs to 22 residues. The V segment lost 3 bases and the J segment 5 bases; nucleotides outside the gene matches: 18. Germline V gives CDR1 LGHNT, CDR2 FRNRAP. The chain's CDR3 is CASGFKTLPGLAGGPWTGELFF. The CDR3 nucleotides are TGTGCTAGTGGTTTCAAGACTCTCCCGGGACTAGCGGGGGGGCCATGGACCGGGGAGCTGTTTTTT.

The chain recombines TRBV10-3 with TRBJ1-1; possible D gene TRBD1, 5 bases. Germline V gene data show CDR1 as ENHRY and CDR2 as SYGVKD. Trimming removed 6 bases at V and 3 bases at J, with 11 bases between. The CDR3 is 13 residues long. For the CDR3, the DNA is TGTGCCATCAGCAGCAGGGAATACACTGAAGCTTTCTTT. This codes for CAISSREYTEAFF.

The chain is built from TRBV5-6 and TRBJ2-7; TRBD2 might be the D (5 bases). Trimming cost V 0 bases and J 7 bases, with 11 bases left between them. Germline V gives CDR1 SGHDT, CDR2 YYEEEE. The CDR3 runs 13 residues. The CDR3 DNA reads as TGTGCCAGCAGCTTGGGAGGGTTTCCTGAGCAGTACTTC. Translated: CASSLGGFPEQYF.